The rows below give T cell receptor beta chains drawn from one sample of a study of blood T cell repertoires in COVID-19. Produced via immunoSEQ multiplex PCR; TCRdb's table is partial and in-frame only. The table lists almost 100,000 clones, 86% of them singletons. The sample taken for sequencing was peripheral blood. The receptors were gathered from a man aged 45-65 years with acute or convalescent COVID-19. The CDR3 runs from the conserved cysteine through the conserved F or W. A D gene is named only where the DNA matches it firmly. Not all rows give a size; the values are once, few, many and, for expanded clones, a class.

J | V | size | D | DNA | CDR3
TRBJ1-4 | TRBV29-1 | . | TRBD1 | TGCAGCGGGGGGACAGAGAATGAAAAACTGTTTTTT | CSGGTENEKLFF
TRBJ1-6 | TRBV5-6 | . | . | TGTGCCAGCAGCTTGTGGGGACTATCCCCAAATAATTCACCCCTCCACTTT | CASSLWGLSPNNSPLHF
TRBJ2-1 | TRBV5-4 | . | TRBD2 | TGTGCCAGCAGCTATCCGGGACTAGCGGGAGGAGAGCAGTTCTTC | CASSYPGLAGGEQFF
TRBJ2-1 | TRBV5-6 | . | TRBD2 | TGTGCCAGCAGCCTCATAGCGGGCCCGTCCTACAATGAGCAGTTCTTC | CASSLIAGPSYNEQFF
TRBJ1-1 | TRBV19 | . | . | TGTGCCAGTAGTATGTGGGCCCGAACAACTGAAGCTTTCTTT | CASSMWARTTEAFF
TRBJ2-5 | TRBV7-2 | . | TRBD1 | TGTGCCAGCAGCTCCAGGACAGGGCTAGAGACCCAGTACTTC | CASSSRTGLETQYF
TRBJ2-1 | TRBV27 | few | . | TGTGCCAGTTGCCTTTGGGAGCCCTCCTACAATGAGCAGTTCTTC | CASCLWEPSYNEQFF
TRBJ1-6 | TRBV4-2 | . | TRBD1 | TGTGCCAGCAGCCAAGAACTTCCGGGACAGTCGGATTCACCCCTCCACTTT | CASSQELPGQSDSPLHF
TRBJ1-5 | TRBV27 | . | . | TGTGCCAGCCAGGATATGAGTGGAAATCAGCCCCAGCATTTT | CASQDMSGNQPQHF
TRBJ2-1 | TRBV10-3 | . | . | TGTGCCATCAGTGCGGCCCGGGGGAATGAGCAGTTCTTC | CAISAARGNEQFF
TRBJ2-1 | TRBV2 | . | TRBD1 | TGTGCCAGCAGTTTCACAGGGGTTGAGCAGTTCTTC | CASSFTGVEQFF
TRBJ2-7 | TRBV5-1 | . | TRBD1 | TGCGCCAGCAGCTTGGCCTCGGGACAGGGCTTCCACGAGCAGTACTTC | CASSLASGQGFHEQYF
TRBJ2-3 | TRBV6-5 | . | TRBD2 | TGTGCCAGCAGCCGCGGGAGAGTCGCAGATACGCAGTATTTT | CASSRGRVADTQYF
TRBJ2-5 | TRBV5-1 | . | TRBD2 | TGCGCCAGCAGCTTGAACTCGGGAGGGCCCCAAGAGACCCAGTACTTC | CASSLNSGGPQETQYF
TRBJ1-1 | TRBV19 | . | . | TGTGCCAGTAGTATAGATGGGGGAGGAGGGACGTACACTGAAGCTTTCTTT | CASSIDGGGGTYTEAFF
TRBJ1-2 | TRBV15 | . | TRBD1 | TGTGCCACCAGCAGAGATGGGACAGCGAACTATGGCTACACCTTC | CATSRDGTANYGYTF
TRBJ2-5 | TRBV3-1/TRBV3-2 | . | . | TGTGCCAGCAGCCCCGCAGGGGGGGAGACCCAGTACTTC | CASSPAGGETQYF
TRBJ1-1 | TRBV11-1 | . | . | TGTGCCAGCAGCCCCGAAGGCAGGGAGAACACTGAAGCTTTCTTT | CASSPEGRENTEAFF
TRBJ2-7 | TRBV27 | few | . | TGTGCCAGCAGACAGGGTGATTCCTACGAGCAGTACTTC | CASRQGDSYEQYF
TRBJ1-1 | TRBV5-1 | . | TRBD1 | TGCGCCAGCAGCTTGGGTTTCGGACAGGGGCCGAACACTGAAGCTTTCTTT | CASSLGFGQGPNTEAFF
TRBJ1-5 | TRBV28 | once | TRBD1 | TGTGCCAGCAGCCCGCCAGGGGGCCTTCAGCCCCAGCATTTT | CASSPPGGLQPQHF
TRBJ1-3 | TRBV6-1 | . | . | TGTGCCAGCAGTGTAGGGACTACCGGCTCTGGAAACACCATATATTTT | CASSVGTTGSGNTIYF
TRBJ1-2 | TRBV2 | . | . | TGTGCCAGCAGCCCACAGGGACAAACCTATGGCTACACCTTC | CASSPQGQTYGYTF
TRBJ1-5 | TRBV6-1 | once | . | TGTGCCAGCAGTGAAGTAGGGGATAGCAATCAGCCCCAGCATTTT | CASSEVGDSNQPQHF
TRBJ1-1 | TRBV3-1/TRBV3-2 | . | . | TGTGCCAGCAGCCGCCACAGCACTACAGGTTACACTGAAGCTTTCTTT | CASSRHSTTGYTEAFF
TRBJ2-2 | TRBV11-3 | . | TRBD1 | TGTGCCAGCAGCTTAGAGGGTCACAGGGGCGACACCGGGGAGCTGTTTTTT | CASSLEGHRGDTGELFF
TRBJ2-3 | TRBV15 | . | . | TGTGCCACCACCACGGGAGGCACAGATACGCAGTATTTT | CATTTGGTDTQYF
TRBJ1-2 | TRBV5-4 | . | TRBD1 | TGTGCCAGCAGCTGGGGGACAGGGGGCCGCCGGGGTGGCTACACCTTC | CASSWGTGGRRGGYTF
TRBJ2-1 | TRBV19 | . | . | TGTGCCAGTAGTATCCCTATAACTGTTAGCTCCTACAATGAGCAGTTCTTC | CASSIPITVSSYNEQFF
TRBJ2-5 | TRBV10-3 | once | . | TGTGCCATCAGTGAGTCTGAGGAGACCCAGTACTTC | CAISESEETQYF
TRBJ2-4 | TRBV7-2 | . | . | TGTGCCAGCAGCTTAATGCGGCTGACCAGTGGGTCCAAAAACATTCAGTACTTC | CASSLMRLTSGSKNIQYF
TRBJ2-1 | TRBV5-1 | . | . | TGCGCCAGCAGCTTGTTCGGGGTTGGGTTCAATGAGCAGTTCTTC | CASSLFGVGFNEQFF
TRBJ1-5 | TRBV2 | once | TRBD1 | TGTGCCAGCAGTGGCCGGGACAGGGGGGATCAGCCCCAGCATTTT | CASSGRDRGDQPQHF
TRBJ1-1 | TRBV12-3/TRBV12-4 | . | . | TGTGCCAGCAGTTTCTCGGGGAACACTGAAGCTTTCTTT | CASSFSGNTEAFF
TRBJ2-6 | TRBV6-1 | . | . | TGTGCCAGCAGTGAATGGGGGGGGCCAGGGGCCAACGTCCTGACTTTC | CASSEWGGPGANVLTF
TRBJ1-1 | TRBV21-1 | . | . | TGTGCCAGCAGCAAACGGGAGGTGAACACTGAAGCTTTCTTT | CASSKREVNTEAFF
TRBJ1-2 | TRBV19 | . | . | TGTGCCAGTAGTATCGTCGGGTATGGCTACACCTTC | CASSIVGYGYTF
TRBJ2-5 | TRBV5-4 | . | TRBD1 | TGTGCCAGCACTGACAGGGAAGAGACCCAGTACTTC | CASTDREETQYF
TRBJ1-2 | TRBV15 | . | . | TGTGCCACCAGCAGAGATCCGATCGGGGGGCATGGCTACACCTTC | CATSRDPIGGHGYTF
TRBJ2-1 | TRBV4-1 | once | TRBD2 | TGCGCCAGCAGCCAAGGGTCTTGGACTAGCGGGATATACAATGAGCAGTTCTTC | CASSQGSWTSGIYNEQFF